Below, one TCR beta chain is given with its context. As handled by the study authors: Reference gene primer amplification gave estimated nucleated cell counts. The assay was immunoSEQ multiplex PCR, and TCRdb's table has in-frame clones only and misses some. The V and J calls and clone size are taken from that table; D and trimming were inferred from the DNA. The top ten hold 20% to 25% of the sample, which has around 120,000 clones, just under 80% seen once. V was pared by 4 bases and J by 3 bases, with 17 bases between. CDR3 length equals 16 residues. Germline CDR1 and CDR2: LGHNA and YNFKEQ. The data are from a study of blood T cell repertoires in COVID-19.

The sequence was obtained from a human donor in a cohort sampled during active COVID-19. Sequencing used peripheral blood. The chain combines TRBV4-2 with TRBJ2-3; a possible D gene is TRBD1 (7 bases). The CDR3 region is CASSRLAAGGTDTQYF. In DNA, the CDR3 is TGTGCCAGCAGCCGCCTGGCGGCAGGGGGGACAGATACGCAGTATTTT.